This T cell receptor beta chain is drawn from a study of cytomegalovirus exposure and HLA in healthy donors. The PCR ran on 60 Vbeta and 13 Jbeta primers. Here immunoSEQ multiplex PCR was the method, and the copy in TCRdb shows in-frame clones only, minus some. Of 150,000 to 200,000 clones detected, 77% appear once; the ten largest clones hold about 1.4%. The germline CDR1 and CDR2 sequences are LNHDA and SQIVND (reference sequence). V shed 0 bases, J shed 4 bases, and the junction held 11 bases outside the gene matches. CDR3 size: 19 residues. Notes on the study in general: The authors later found most CMV-associated TCR beta chains appeared HLA-restricted. Whilst most TCR sequences proved rare, a subset of public TCRs occurred across many donors. Researchers reportedly found TCR beta sequences accurately predicted most subjects' HLA-A and HLA-B alleles. Three of the chains that were CMV-associated were confirmed in vitro to be specific for CMV antigens.

Of note for this clone: Its target is unknown.

Specimen: PBMCs. The J gene is TRBJ1-5, the V gene TRBV19, with 11 bases lining up with TRBD1. The receptor's source is a woman younger than 45 in good health and CMV-seronegative. DNA of the CDR3: TGTGCCAGTAGTATAGATCACGGGACAGGGGGGGTTAAGAATCAGCCCCAGCATTTT. It encodes CASSIDHGTGGVKNQPQHF.